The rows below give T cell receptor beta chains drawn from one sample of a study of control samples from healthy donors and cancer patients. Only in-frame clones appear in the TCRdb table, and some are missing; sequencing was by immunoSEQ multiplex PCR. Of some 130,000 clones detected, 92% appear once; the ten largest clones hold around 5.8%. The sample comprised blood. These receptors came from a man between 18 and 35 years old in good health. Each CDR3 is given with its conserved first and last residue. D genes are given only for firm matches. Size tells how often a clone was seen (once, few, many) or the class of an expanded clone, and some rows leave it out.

DNA: TGTGCTACAAGTACGGGGGGCTCGAACACCGGGGAGCTGTTTTTT
CDR3: CATSTGGSNTGELFF
D: NA
V: TRBV19
size: NA
J: TRBJ2-2

DNA: TGTGCCAGCAGCTTAGATACAGGCGCCCATAATTCACCCCTCCACTTT
CDR3: CASSLDTGAHNSPLHF
D: NA
V: TRBV13
size: NA
J: TRBJ1-6

DNA: TGCGCCAGCAGTGAGGAAAGGGGCCCTCGGTGGAACATTCAGTACTTC
CDR3: CASSEERGPRWNIQYF
D: NA
V: TRBV10-1
size: NA
J: TRBJ2-4

DNA: TGTGCCAGCGAGATTAGGAGAGAACAGGGCCTCTCTGGAAACACCATATATTTT
CDR3: CASEIRREQGLSGNTIYF
D: NA
V: TRBV3-1/TRBV3-2
size: NA
J: TRBJ1-3

DNA: TGTGCCAGCAGCGACCCGGACAGACCCTACGAGCAGTACTTC
CDR3: CASSDPDRPYEQYF
D: NA
V: TRBV2
size: NA
J: TRBJ2-7

DNA: TGCAGTGCTACAAACGCTCCTGAAGCTTTCTTT
CDR3: CSATNAPEAFF
D: NA
V: TRBV20-1
size: NA
J: TRBJ1-1

DNA: TGTGCCAGCCTCAGGAGGGGGGCCCCCAGAGAGACCCAGTACTTC
CDR3: CASLRRGAPRETQYF
D: NA
V: TRBV6-5
size: few
J: TRBJ2-5

DNA: TGTGCCAGCAGCCAATGGGGACACCAAGAGACCCAGTACTTC
CDR3: CASSQWGHQETQYF
D: NA
V: TRBV16
size: once
J: TRBJ2-5

DNA: TGTGCCAGCAGCGCAACGATCAGGGAACCGAATGAAAAACTGTTTTTT
CDR3: CASSATIREPNEKLFF
D: NA
V: TRBV9
size: NA
J: TRBJ1-4

DNA: TGTGCCAGTAGTATTGGGACCTCAGAGAGAAAGTACTTC
CDR3: CASSIGTSERKYF
D: NA
V: TRBV19
size: once
J: TRBJ2-7

DNA: TGTGCCAGCAGTTACTCCGGGACAGGGTCTGGAAACACCATATATTTT
CDR3: CASSYSGTGSGNTIYF
D: TRBD1
V: TRBV6-5
size: NA
J: TRBJ1-3

DNA: TGTGCCAGCAGTCCCAGACAGGGTCACTATGGCTACACCTTC
CDR3: CASSPRQGHYGYTF
D: TRBD1
V: TRBV7-2
size: NA
J: TRBJ1-2

DNA: TGTGCCAGCAGCCAAGATCCGGGGGGACAGGGAAAATACGGCTACACCTTC
CDR3: CASSQDPGGQGKYGYTF
D: TRBD1
V: TRBV3-1/TRBV3-2
size: NA
J: TRBJ1-2

DNA: TGTGCCAGCAGCCGTGGTCTCGCCCAGCCCCAGCATTTT
CDR3: CASSRGLAQPQHF
D: NA
V: TRBV7-9
size: NA
J: TRBJ1-5

DNA: TGTGCCGCCCGCGAAATGGGGCGGAACACCGGGGAGCTGTTTTTT
CDR3: CAAREMGRNTGELFF
D: NA
V: TRBV27
size: NA
J: TRBJ2-2

DNA: TGTGCCAGCAGCCCCGGTGGGAATCAGCCCCAGCATTTT
CDR3: CASSPGGNQPQHF
D: NA
V: TRBV11-2
size: once
J: TRBJ1-5

DNA: TGCGCCAGCAGACTTCCGGGGGGGGGCACTGAAGCTTTCTTT
CDR3: CASRLPGGGTEAFF
D: NA
V: TRBV4-1
size: NA
J: TRBJ1-1

DNA: TGCGCCAGCAGCCCCGTCGGACAGCCTTACAATGAGCAGTTCTTC
CDR3: CASSPVGQPYNEQFF
D: NA
V: TRBV5-1
size: NA
J: TRBJ2-1

DNA: TGTGCCAGCAGCGCGCCGACGCGGGGAGAACTACAAGAGACCCAGTACTTC
CDR3: CASSAPTRGELQETQYF
D: NA
V: TRBV9
size: NA
J: TRBJ2-5

DNA: TGTGCCAGCAGCCAAGCGGGGGCGAACGCCCCTGAAGCTTTCTTT
CDR3: CASSQAGANAPEAFF
D: NA
V: TRBV7-6
size: NA
J: TRBJ1-1

DNA: TGTGCCAGCCGCAGGCCCACTAATACGCAGTATTTT
CDR3: CASRRPTNTQYF
D: NA
V: TRBV11-2
size: NA
J: TRBJ2-3

DNA: TGCGCCAGCAGCTGGGTAGAACGAGAGACCCAGTACTTC
CDR3: CASSWVERETQYF
D: NA
V: TRBV5-1
size: once
J: TRBJ2-5

DNA: TGTGCCAGCAGCGGAACAGGGGATGGCTACACCTTC
CDR3: CASSGTGDGYTF
D: TRBD1
V: TRBV11-2
size: NA
J: TRBJ1-2

DNA: TGTGCCAGCAGCGCTCAGGGGGAGAATAATTCACCCCTCCACTTT
CDR3: CASSAQGENNSPLHF
D: TRBD1
V: TRBV9
size: NA
J: TRBJ1-6

DNA: TGTGCCAGTAGTATAGATGGCCCAGGATTTTCACCCCTCCACTTT
CDR3: CASSIDGPGFSPLHF
D: NA
V: TRBV19
size: NA
J: TRBJ1-6

DNA: TGTGCCAGCAGGCACGGTGGGGGGAGAAGGAACACTGAAGCTTTCTTT
CDR3: CASRHGGGRRNTEAFF
D: NA
V: TRBV11-2
size: NA
J: TRBJ1-1

DNA: TGTGCCAGTAGCGGCGCGGGGGGAGGAAATGAAAAACTGTTTTTT
CDR3: CASSGAGGGNEKLFF
D: NA
V: TRBV19
size: NA
J: TRBJ1-4

DNA: TGTGCCAGTAGTATCGTCGGTGGGCAGTCAAAAGCCTATGGCTACACCTTC
CDR3: CASSIVGGQSKAYGYTF
D: NA
V: TRBV19
size: few
J: TRBJ1-2

DNA: TGTGCCAGCTCACCCAGGACTAGCGGGGTTGAGACCCAGTACTTC
CDR3: CASSPRTSGVETQYF
D: TRBD2
V: TRBV18
size: NA
J: TRBJ2-5

DNA: TGTGCCAGTAGTATTCAGGGGGGCTCCGTTCAGCCCCAGCATTTT
CDR3: CASSIQGGSVQPQHF
D: TRBD1
V: TRBV19
size: NA
J: TRBJ1-5

DNA: TGTGCCAGCAGTTTAATCCCCGGGGAGACCCAGTACTTC
CDR3: CASSLIPGETQYF
D: NA
V: TRBV12-3/TRBV12-4
size: NA
J: TRBJ2-5

DNA: TGTGCCAGCAGCCAGGAGGCCGGCTTAACAGATACGCAGTATTTT
CDR3: CASSQEAGLTDTQYF
D: NA
V: TRBV4-2
size: NA
J: TRBJ2-3

DNA: TGCGCCAGCAGCTTGGACGGGGAAGCTCAGCCCCAGCATTTT
CDR3: CASSLDGEAQPQHF
D: NA
V: TRBV5-1
size: once
J: TRBJ1-5

DNA: TGCGCCAGCAGCCAAGTAGCAGGGGTGAGCACTGAAGCTTTCTTT
CDR3: CASSQVAGVSTEAFF
D: NA
V: TRBV4-1
size: NA
J: TRBJ1-1

DNA: TGTGCCAGCAGCCCCCAGGGTCTTAACACCGGGGAGCTGTTTTTT
CDR3: CASSPQGLNTGELFF
D: NA
V: TRBV3-1/TRBV3-2
size: once
J: TRBJ2-2

DNA: TGTGCCAGCAGCGTCGTACGGGTAGGACAGTTCTATAATCAGCCCCAGCATTTT
CDR3: CASSVVRVGQFYNQPQHF
D: NA
V: TRBV9
size: NA
J: TRBJ1-5

DNA: TGTGCCAGCAGCTCCTCGACAGGTTTCAATTCACCCCTCCACTTT
CDR3: CASSSSTGFNSPLHF
D: NA
V: TRBV5-4
size: NA
J: TRBJ1-6